This TCR beta chain was found in a study of metastatic and nonmetastatic thyroid tumors. In this sample, this clone turned up many times. TCRdb re-called clones from the PCR reads using MiXCR. The table lists roughly 40,000 clones, roughly 15% of them singletons. No patient received treatment before thyroid surgery. The CDR3 totals 13 residues. Between the trimmed V and J ends, which lost 3 bases and 4 bases, there was a span of 9 bases. Per germline, CDR1 MNHEY and CDR2 SMNVEV (reference sequence). The TCR comes from a female donor with papillary thyroid cancer or a benign thyroid nodule (not recorded which). Some clones in this sample may be carry-over from other donors' samples. The chain combines TRBV27 with TRBJ1-1; D is ambiguous. The specimen was blood. The CDR3 loop reads CASSFGLLTEAFF. The CDR3 nucleotides read TGTGCCAGCAGTTTTGGTCTGCTCACTGAAGCTTTCTTT.